This T cell receptor beta chain was identified during a study of CD4 T cells in relation to SARS-CoV-2 and coronaviruses. Overall study context: TCR beta CDR3s were sequenced after approximately nine-day antigen culture of PBMCs.

CDR3 length equals 17 residues. Trimming removed 3 bases at V and 4 bases at J, with 21 bases between. Per the germline V gene, CDR1 is MGHRA and CDR2 is YSYEKL. Clones were read by immunoSEQ multiplex PCR, and TCRdb kept only the in-frame ones, dropping some. This sample yields more than 35,000 clones, of which about 80% are seen a single time; 2.8% belongs to the top ten. The table lists this clone with a few counts. Antigen: not known. Sorted naive or memory CD4+ cells met CEF peptides for roughly nine days. The chain combines TRBV4-1 with TRBJ2-5; D is perhaps TRBD2 (5 bases). The receptor was derived from an adult with COVID-19. The source material was memory CD4+ T cells from PBMCs, cultured in vitro. CDR3 nucleotides: TGCGCCAGCAGCCAGCCCTATCGGGGTGGTGAAGGAGAGACCCAGTACTTC. The encoded protein is CASSQPYRGGEGETQYF.